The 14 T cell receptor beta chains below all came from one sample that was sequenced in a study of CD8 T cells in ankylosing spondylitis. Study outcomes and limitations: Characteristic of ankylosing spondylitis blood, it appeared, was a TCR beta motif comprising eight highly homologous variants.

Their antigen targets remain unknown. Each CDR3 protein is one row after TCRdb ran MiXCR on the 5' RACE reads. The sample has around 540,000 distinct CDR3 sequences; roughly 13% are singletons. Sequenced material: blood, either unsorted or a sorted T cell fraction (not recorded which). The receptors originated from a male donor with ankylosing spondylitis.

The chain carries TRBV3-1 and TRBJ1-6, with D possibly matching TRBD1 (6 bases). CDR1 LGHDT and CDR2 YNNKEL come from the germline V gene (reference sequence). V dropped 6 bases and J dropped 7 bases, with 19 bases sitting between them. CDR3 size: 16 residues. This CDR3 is CASSLTGKGLNSPLHF. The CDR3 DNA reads TGTGCCAGCAGTCTAACAGGGAAGGGGCTAAATTCACCCCTCCACTTT.

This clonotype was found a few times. The CDR3 protein is CASSFVYRGHGYTF. CDR3 nucleotide sequence: TGTGCCAGCAGCTTTGTATACAGGGGGCACGGCTACACCTTC. The chain couples TRBV11-2 to TRBJ1-2, with TRBD1 matching 9 bases. With 3 bases clipped from V and 8 bases from J, the junction kept 7 bases outside the gene matches. CDR3 length: 14 amino acids. Germline V gene sequence: CDR1 SGHAT, CDR2 FQNNGV.

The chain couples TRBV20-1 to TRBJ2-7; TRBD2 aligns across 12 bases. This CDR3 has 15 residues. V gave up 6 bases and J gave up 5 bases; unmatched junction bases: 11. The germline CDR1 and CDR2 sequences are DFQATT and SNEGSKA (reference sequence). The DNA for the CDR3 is TGCAGTGCCCTGGGACTAGCGGGCTTCGGTCACGAGCAGTACGTC. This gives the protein CSALGLAGFGHEQYV.

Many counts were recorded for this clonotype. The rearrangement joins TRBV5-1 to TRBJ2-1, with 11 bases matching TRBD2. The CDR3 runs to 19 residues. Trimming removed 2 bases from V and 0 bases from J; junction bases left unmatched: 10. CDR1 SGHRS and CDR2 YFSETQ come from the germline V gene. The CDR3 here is CASSFLTSGMPSSYNEQFF. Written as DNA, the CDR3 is TGCGCCAGCAGCTTCCTGACTAGCGGGATGCCGAGCTCCTACAATGAGCAGTTCTTC.

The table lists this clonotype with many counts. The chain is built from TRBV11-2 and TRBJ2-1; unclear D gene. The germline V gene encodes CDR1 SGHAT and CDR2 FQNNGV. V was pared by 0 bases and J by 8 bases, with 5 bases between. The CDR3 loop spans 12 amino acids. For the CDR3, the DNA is TGTGCCAGCAGCTTAGAGCGCCATGAGCAGTTCTTC. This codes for CASSLERHEQFF.

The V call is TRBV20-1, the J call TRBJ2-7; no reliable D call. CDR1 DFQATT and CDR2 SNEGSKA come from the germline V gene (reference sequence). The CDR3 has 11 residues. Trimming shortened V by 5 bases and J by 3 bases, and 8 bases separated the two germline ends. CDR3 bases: TGCAGTGCTCCCGTAATCTACGAGCAGTACGTC. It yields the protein CSAPVIYEQYV.

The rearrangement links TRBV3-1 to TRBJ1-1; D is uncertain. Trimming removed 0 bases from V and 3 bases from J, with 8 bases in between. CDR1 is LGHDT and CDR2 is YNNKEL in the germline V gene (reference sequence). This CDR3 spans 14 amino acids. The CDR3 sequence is CASSQDGRHTEAFF. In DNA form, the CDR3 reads TGTGCCAGCAGCCAAGATGGCAGGCACACTGAAGCTTTCTTT.

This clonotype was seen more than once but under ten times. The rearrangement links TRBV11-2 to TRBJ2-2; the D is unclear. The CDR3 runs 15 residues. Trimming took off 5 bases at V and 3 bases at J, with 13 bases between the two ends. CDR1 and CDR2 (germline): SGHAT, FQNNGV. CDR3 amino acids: CASSLLGLDTGELFF. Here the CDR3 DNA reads TGTGCCAGCAGCCTCCTAGGTCTGGACACCGGGGAGCTGTTTTTT.

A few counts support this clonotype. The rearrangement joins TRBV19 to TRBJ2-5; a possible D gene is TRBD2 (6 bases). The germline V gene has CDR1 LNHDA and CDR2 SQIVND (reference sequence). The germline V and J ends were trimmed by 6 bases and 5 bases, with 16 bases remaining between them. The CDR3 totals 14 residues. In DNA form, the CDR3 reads TGTGCCAGTAGCCCCACGATGAGCGGGGAGACCCAGTACTTC. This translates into CASSPTMSGETQYF.

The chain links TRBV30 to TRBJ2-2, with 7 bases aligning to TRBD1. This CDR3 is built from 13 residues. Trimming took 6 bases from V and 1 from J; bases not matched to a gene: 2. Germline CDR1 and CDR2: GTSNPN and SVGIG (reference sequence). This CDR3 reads CACHRGNTGELFF. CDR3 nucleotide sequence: TGTGCCTGCCACAGGGGGAACACCGGGGAGCTGTTTTTT.

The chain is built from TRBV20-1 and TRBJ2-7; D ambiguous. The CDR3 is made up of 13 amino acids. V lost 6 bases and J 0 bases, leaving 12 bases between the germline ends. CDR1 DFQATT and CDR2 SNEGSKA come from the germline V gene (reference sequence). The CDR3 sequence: CSAVSESSYEQYV. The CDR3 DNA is TGCAGTGCAGTAAGCGAGAGCTCCTACGAGCAGTACGTC.

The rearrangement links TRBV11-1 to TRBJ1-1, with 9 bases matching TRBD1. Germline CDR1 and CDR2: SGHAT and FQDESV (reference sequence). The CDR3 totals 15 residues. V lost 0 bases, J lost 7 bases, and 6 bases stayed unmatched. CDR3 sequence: CASSLAGQGTGEAFF. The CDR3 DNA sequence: TGTGCCAGCAGCTTAGCGGGACAGGGTACGGGTGAAGCTTTCTTT.

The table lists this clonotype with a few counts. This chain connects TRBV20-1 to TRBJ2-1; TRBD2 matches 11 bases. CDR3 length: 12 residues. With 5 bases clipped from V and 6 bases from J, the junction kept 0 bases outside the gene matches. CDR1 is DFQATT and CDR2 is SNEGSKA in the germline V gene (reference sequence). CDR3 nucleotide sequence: TGCAGTGCTGGGACTAGCGGCAATGAGCAGTTCTTC. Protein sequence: CSAGTSGNEQFF.

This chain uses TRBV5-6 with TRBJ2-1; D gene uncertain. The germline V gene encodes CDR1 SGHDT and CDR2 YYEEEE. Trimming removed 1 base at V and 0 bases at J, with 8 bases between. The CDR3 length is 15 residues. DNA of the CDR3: TGTGCCAGCAGCTTGTTCGCGACCTCCTACAATGAGCAGTTCTTC. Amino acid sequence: CASSLFATSYNEQFF.